Shown below are 6 T cell receptor beta chains from a single sample sequenced in a study of T-cell memory formation after mild COVID-19. TCRdb called the 5' RACE reads again in MiXCR, with one record for every CDR3 protein. The repertoire holds a few hundred thousand distinct CDR3 sequences, with approximately 25% as singletons. Sequences were obtained from PBMCs or a T cell subset sorted from them (not recorded which). All receptors come from an adult woman who had mild COVID-19 (a few samples of this study predate the infection). Cell type and time point are not known.

The chain is built from TRBV29-1 and TRBJ2-7; 11 nucleotides agree with TRBD1. CDR1 and CDR2 (germline): SQVTM, ANQGSEA. The CDR3 spans 15 residues. V shed 0 bases and J 3 bases; nucleotides not matched to a gene: 4. CDR3 protein: CSVEDSGQGGYEQYF. The CDR3 coding sequence is TGCAGCGTTGAAGATTCGGGACAGGGGGGCTACGAGCAGTACTTC.

The rearrangement links TRBV9 to TRBJ2-7, with 9 bases identical to TRBD2. CDR1 is SGDLS and CDR2 is YYNGEE in the germline V gene. Germline trimming cut 0 bases from V and 4 bases from J; bases unmatched to any gene: 5. The CDR3 loop spans 15 amino acids. The CDR3 here is CASSVESGRSYEQYF. The CDR3 nucleotides read TGTGCCAGCAGCGTAGAAAGCGGGAGGTCGTACGAGCAGTACTTC.

The rearrangement links TRBV15 to TRBJ2-5; D remains unclear. The ends were cut back, 4 bases at V and 4 bases at J, with 16 bases in the middle. CDR3 length: 15 amino acids. Germline CDR1 reads LNHNV; CDR2 reads YYDKDF (reference sequence). The CDR3 sequence: CATSTGTTVGETQYF. The CDR3 region has the DNA TGTGCCACCAGCACCGGCACCACGGTGGGAGAGACCCAGTACTTC.

This clonotype has only a few counts. The chain combines TRBV5-1 with TRBJ2-1, with 14 bases that match TRBD2. Per the germline V gene, CDR1 is SGHRS and CDR2 is YFSETQ. The CDR3 contains 15 residues. With 3 bases clipped from V and 8 bases from J, the junction kept 4 bases outside the gene matches. CDR3 nucleotide sequence: TGCGCCAGCAGCTCGGGGACTAGCGGGAGAGATGAGCAGTTCTTC. This codes for CASSSGTSGRDEQFF.

The gene calls are TRBV12-3 or TRBV12-4 and TRBJ1-6, with 11 bases that match TRBD1. V gave up 6 bases and J gave up 8 bases; unmatched junction bases: 6. This CDR3 contains 15 residues. The CDR3 here is CASRLGQGAYSPLHF. CDR3 DNA sequence: TGTGCCAGCAGACTAGGACAGGGGGCTTATTCACCCCTCCACTTT.

The V and J genes are TRBV6-4 and TRBJ2-2; unclear D gene. The CDR3 totals 22 residues. The germline V gene has CDR1 MRHNA and CDR2 SNTAGT. Trimming took 0 bases from V and 0 from J, leaving 26 bases between them. The CDR3 region has the DNA TGTGCCAGCAGTGACTCCGGATTGCCGCTCTTTCTCTTTCGATCGAACACCGGGGAGCTGTTTTTT. Translation gives CASSDSGLPLFLFRSNTGELFF.